The 5 T cell receptor beta chains presented below share a single source sample, sequenced in a study of human T cells and chemical hapten exposure. TCRdb analysed the RACE reads with MiXCR anew, one entry per CDR3 protein. The table includes about 51,000 distinct CDR3 sequences, 9.4% detected once. The time point here: pre-sensitization, week 0. Treatment described: therapeutic diphenylcyclopropenone sensitization with weekly scalp DPC. The sequencing used whole blood, collected in connection with sensitization to the hapten diphenylcyclopropenone (DPC). Every receptor here comes from a woman aged 40 to 50 with alopecia areata. Some clones in this sample may be carry-over from other donors' samples.

Many counts were recorded for this clonotype. The rearrangement uses TRBV18 and TRBJ2-7, with D maybe TRBD2 (6 bases). CDR1 is KGHSH and CDR2 is LQKENI in the germline V gene. This CDR3 has 13 residues. V gave up 1 base and J gave up 7 bases, with 11 bases separating them. For the CDR3, the DNA is TGTGCCAGCTCACCACTTTCGGGGGAAGAGCAGTACTTC. Translated, it gives CASSPLSGEEQYF.

The CDR3 DNA follows: TGTGCCAGCTCACCATCTAGGGCAGATACGCAGTATTTT. Translating it yields CASSPSRADTQYF. The V call is TRBV18, the J call TRBJ2-3; D gene uncertain. The germline gives CDR1 KGHSH, CDR2 LQKENI. This CDR3 region has 13 residues. Trimming left V 2 bases short and J 4 bases short, with 7 bases between.

This clonotype was observed many times. This chain links TRBV28 with TRBJ2-5; 12 bases are a match to TRBD2. The CDR3 runs 16 residues. Germline values: CDR1 MDHEN, CDR2 SYDVKM. The trim removed 3 bases at V and 4 bases at J, leaving 6 bases unmatched. The CDR3 loop is CASSLSSGGARETQYF. The CDR3 DNA is TGTGCCAGCAGTTTGTCTAGCGGGGGGGCCAGAGAGACCCAGTACTTC.

The table lists this clonotype with many counts. The chain carries TRBV6-4 and TRBJ2-2; D gene unclear. The germline CDR1 and CDR2 sequences are MRHNA and SNTAGT. V lost 2 bases, J lost 3 bases, and 4 bases lay in between. The length of the CDR3 is 13 residues. The CDR3 DNA reads TGTGCCAGCAGTGACAGGGACACCGGGGAGCTGTTTTTT. Translation: CASSDRDTGELFF.

This clonotype was recorded at least ten times. The rearrangement links TRBV7-6 to TRBJ1-4; tentative D call: TRBD1 (5 bases). The CDR3 runs to 14 residues. The germline CDR1 and CDR2 sequences are SGHVS and FNYEAQ. Trimming left V 5 bases short and J 10 bases short, with 17 bases between. In DNA form, the CDR3 reads TGTGCCAGCAGCCCAGAGCGCAGGGTCGTAAAACTGTTTTTT. Encoded protein: CASSPERRVVKLFF.